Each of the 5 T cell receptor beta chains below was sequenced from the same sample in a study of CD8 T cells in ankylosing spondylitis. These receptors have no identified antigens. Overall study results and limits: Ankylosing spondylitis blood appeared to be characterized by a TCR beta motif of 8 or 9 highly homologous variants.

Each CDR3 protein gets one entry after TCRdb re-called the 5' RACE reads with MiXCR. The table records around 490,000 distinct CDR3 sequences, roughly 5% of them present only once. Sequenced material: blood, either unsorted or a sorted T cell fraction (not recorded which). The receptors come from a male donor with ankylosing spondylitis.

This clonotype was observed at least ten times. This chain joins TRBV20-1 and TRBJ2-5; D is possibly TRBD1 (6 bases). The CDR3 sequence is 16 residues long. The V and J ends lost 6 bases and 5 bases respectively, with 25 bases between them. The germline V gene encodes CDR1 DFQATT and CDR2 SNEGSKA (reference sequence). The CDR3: CSATTWDTRLLETQYF. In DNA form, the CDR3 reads TGCAGTGCCACGACCTGGGACACCAGACTGCTGGAGACCCAGTACTTC.

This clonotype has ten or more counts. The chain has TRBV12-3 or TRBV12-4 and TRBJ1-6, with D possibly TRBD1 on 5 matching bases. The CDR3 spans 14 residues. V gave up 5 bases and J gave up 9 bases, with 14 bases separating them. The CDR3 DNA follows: TGTGCCAGCAGTAATCAGGGACGCACTTCACCCCTCCACTTT. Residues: CASSNQGRTSPLHF.

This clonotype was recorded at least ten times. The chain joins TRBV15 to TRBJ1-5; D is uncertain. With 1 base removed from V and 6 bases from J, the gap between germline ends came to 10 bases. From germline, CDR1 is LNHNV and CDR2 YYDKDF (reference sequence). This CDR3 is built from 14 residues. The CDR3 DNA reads TGTGCCACCAGCAGAGTCGGGCGCCTTCAGCCCCAGCATTTT. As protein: CATSRVGRLQPQHF.

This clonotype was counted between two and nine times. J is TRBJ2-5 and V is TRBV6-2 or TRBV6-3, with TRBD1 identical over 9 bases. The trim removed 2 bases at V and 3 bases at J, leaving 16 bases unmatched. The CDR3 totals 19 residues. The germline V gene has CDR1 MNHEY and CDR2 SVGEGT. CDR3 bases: TGTGCCAGCAGTTACCGGCGACCATCAAACAGGGGGCCGGAAGAGACCCAGTACTTC. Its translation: CASSYRRPSNRGPEETQYF.

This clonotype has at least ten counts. The CDR3 is CASRIDRNTGELFF. The DNA of the CDR3 is TGTGCCAGCCGTATCGACAGGAACACCGGGGAGCTGTTTTTT. The chain recombines TRBV7-6 with TRBJ2-2; a weak D match, TRBD1 (5 bases). CDR3 length: 14 amino acids. Trimming took off 8 bases at V and 1 base at J, with 11 bases between the two ends. Germline values: CDR1 SGHVS, CDR2 FNYEAQ. Looking up the rest from reference TRBV7-6 and TRBJ2-2 gives the full variable domain: GAGVSQSPRYKVTKRGQDVALRCDPISGHVSLYWYRQALGQGPEFLTYFNYEAQQDKSGLPNDRFSAERPEGSISTLTIQRTEQRDSAMYRCASRIDRNTGELFFGEGSRLTVL.